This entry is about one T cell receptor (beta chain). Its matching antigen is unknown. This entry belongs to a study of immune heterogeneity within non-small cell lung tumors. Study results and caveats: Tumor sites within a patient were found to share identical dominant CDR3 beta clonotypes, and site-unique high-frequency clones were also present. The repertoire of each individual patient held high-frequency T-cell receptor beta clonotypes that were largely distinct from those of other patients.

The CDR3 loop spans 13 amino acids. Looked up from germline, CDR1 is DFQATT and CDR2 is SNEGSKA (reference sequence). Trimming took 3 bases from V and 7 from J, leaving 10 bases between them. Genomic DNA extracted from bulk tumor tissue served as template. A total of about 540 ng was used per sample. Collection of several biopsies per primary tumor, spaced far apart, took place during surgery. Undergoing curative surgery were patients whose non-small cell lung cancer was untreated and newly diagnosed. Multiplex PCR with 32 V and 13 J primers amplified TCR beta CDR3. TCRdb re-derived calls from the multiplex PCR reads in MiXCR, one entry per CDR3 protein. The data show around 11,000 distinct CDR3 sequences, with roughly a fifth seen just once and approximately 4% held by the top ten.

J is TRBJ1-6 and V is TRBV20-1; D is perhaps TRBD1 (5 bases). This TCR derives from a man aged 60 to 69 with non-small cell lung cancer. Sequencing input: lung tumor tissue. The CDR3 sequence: CSARDKMNSPLHF. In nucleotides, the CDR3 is TGCAGTGCTAGGGACAAGATGAATTCACCCCTCCACTTT.